Following are 28 T cell receptor beta chains from one sample sequenced in a study of shared clonotypes between healthy human individuals. Sequencing was performed with immunoSEQ multiplex PCR; in TCRdb, only in-frame clones are kept and a portion is missing. The sample contains approximately 620,000 clones, 97% of which appear only once. The material sequenced was naive CD4+ T cells sorted from blood. The subset denotes: CD45RA+ positively selected. The receptors stem from a woman in her twenties or thirties in good health.

As DNA, the CDR3 is TGCAGTGCGGAGGCCGGGGAGCTGTTTTTT. Its protein is CSAEAGELFF. The genes are TRBV20-1 and TRBJ2-2; TRBD2 is a possible D gene (5 bases). This CDR3 has 10 residues. Germline CDR1 is DFQATT and CDR2 is SNEGSKA (reference sequence). V shed 6 bases and J shed 6 bases, with 5 bases lying between them.

This chain uses TRBV4-2 with TRBJ2-2, with D perhaps TRBD2 (7 bases). Germline V gives CDR1 LGHNA, CDR2 YNFKEQ. V was cut by 2 bases and J by 7 bases, with 17 bases left in between. CDR3 length: 16 residues. CDR3 sequence reads: CASSQQGRARGGELFF. The DNA for the CDR3 is TGTGCCAGCAGCCAACAGGGGAGGGCCAGGGGCGGGGAGCTGTTTTTT.

This clone has a single count. The J gene is TRBJ2-2, the V gene TRBV2; D is unclear. Trimming took 4 bases from V and 0 from J, leaving 12 bases between them. This CDR3 spans 16 amino acids. From germline, CDR1 is SNHLY and CDR2 FYNNEI. The CDR3 DNA reads as TGTGCCAGCAGTGTTTTCAGGTTCTCGAACACCGGGGAGCTGTTTTTT. It codes for CASSVFRFSNTGELFF.

This clone was seen a single time. V and J are TRBV28 and TRBJ1-2; possible D gene TRBD1, 6 bases. Germline CDR1 MDHEN, CDR2 SYDVKM. The V end lost 7 bases, the J end lost 9 bases, and 12 bases lay between the germline ends. The CDR3 spans 11 residues. The CDR3 loop reads CASTGGQRYTF. CDR3 DNA: TGTGCCAGCACCGGGGGACAACGCTACACCTTC.

The chain couples TRBV10-1 to TRBJ2-6, with TRBD1 identical over 8 bases. V shed 6 bases, J shed 4 bases, and the junction held 14 bases outside the gene matches. Looked up from germline, CDR1 is WNHNN and CDR2 is SYGVQD (reference sequence). This CDR3 contains 18 residues. Written as DNA, the CDR3 is TGCGCCAGCAGGAGAGGACAGGGCCAAGTAGCGGGGGCCAACGTCCTGACTTTC. Protein sequence: CASRRGQGQVAGANVLTF.

The chain joins TRBV5-1 to TRBJ1-2; 7 positions match TRBD1. The V segment lost 2 bases and the J segment 2 bases; nucleotides outside the gene matches: 6. The germline gives CDR1 SGHRS, CDR2 YFSETQ. CDR3 length: 15 amino acids. In DNA, the CDR3 is TGCGCCAGCAGCTTTCACAGGGGTCCCAACTATGGCTACACCTTC. Amino acid sequence: CASSFHRGPNYGYTF.

As for this clone: Other DNA sequences of this sample code for an identical CDR3. V gene TRBV30 combines with J gene TRBJ2-7; the D is unclear. This CDR3 has 11 amino acids. Per the germline V gene, CDR1 is GTSNPN and CDR2 is SVGIG (reference sequence). With 1 base removed from V and 3 bases from J, the gap between germline ends came to 4 bases. The CDR3 region is CAWSGFYEQYF. CDR3 nucleotides: TGTGCCTGGAGTGGTTTCTACGAGCAGTACTTC.

The chain joins TRBV5-1 to TRBJ2-7; D might be TRBD2 (6 bases). CDR1 is SGHRS, CDR2 YFSETQ, per germline. The V and J ends lost 0 bases and 4 bases respectively, with 14 bases between them. The CDR3 runs 15 residues. The CDR3 region is CASSLVETGSYEQYF. The DNA for the CDR3 is TGCGCCAGCAGCTTGGTCGAAACCGGGAGTTACGAGCAGTACTTC.

This chain connects TRBV9 to TRBJ1-1; D ambiguous. Germline CDR1 reads SGDLS; CDR2 reads YYNGEE. With 0 bases removed from V and 1 base from J, the gap between germline ends came to 13 bases. The CDR3 has 16 amino acids. DNA for the CDR3: TGTGCCAGCAGCGTAGAGGGCCATGGCAGGAACACTGAAGCTTTCTTT. Amino acids: CASSVEGHGRNTEAFF.

The chain is built from TRBV6-5 and TRBJ2-3; 7 bases fit TRBD1. V lost 7 bases and J lost 2; bases outside the gene matches: 6. This CDR3 region has 14 residues. Germline CDR1 is MNHEY and CDR2 is SVGAGI. The DNA of the CDR3 is TGTGCCAGCAACCCGGACAGGCACACAGATACGCAGTATTTT. Its translation: CASNPDRHTDTQYF.

This chain connects TRBV19 to TRBJ1-4; 9 bases line up with TRBD1. The germline gives CDR1 LNHDA, CDR2 SQIVND (reference sequence). This CDR3 region has 15 residues. V shed 3 bases and J 4 bases; nucleotides not matched to a gene: 3. CDR3 sequence: CASSIGTGINEKLFF. The DNA of the CDR3 is TGTGCCAGTAGTATCGGGACAGGGATTAATGAAAAACTGTTTTTT.

The chain employs TRBV19 and TRBJ1-1; no clear D gene. Germline V gene sequence: CDR1 LNHDA, CDR2 SQIVND (reference sequence). The CDR3 has 13 residues. Trimming cost V 3 bases and J 3 bases, with 8 bases left between them. CDR3 nucleotide sequence: TGTGCCAGTAGTATTGGCTTGGACACTGAAGCTTTCTTT. Translated: CASSIGLDTEAFF.

This chain uses TRBV18 with TRBJ2-7; unclear D gene. Trimming shortened V by 2 bases and J by 6 bases, and 11 bases separated the two germline ends. CDR1 and CDR2 from the germline V gene are KGHSH and LQKENI. The CDR3 consists of 13 residues. CDR3 loop: CASSPSDTLEQYF. The CDR3 DNA reads TGTGCCAGCTCACCAAGCGACACCCTCGAGCAGTACTTC.

The rearrangement uses TRBV28 and TRBJ1-5; D not resolved. Germline loops: CDR1 MDHEN, CDR2 SYDVKM. The CDR3 loop spans 14 amino acids. The V gene lost 4 bases and the J gene lost 7 bases, with 14 bases spanning the gap. The chain's CDR3 is CASSWRTFMQPQHF. The CDR3 DNA reads TGTGCCAGCAGTTGGCGGACTTTTATGCAGCCCCAGCATTTT.

V and J are TRBV5-1 and TRBJ2-5; 13 bases map to TRBD2. The J call is in doubt because the DNA end fits TRBJ2-7 better. CDR1 is SGHRS and CDR2 is YFSETQ in the germline V gene. This CDR3 region has 15 residues. In DNA form, the CDR3 reads TGCGCCAGCAGCTACGGGACTAGCGGGGACTACGAGCAGTACTTC. This codes for CASSYGTSGDYEQYF.

This clone occurred once. The rearrangement joins TRBV5-1 to TRBJ2-2, with D uncertain. The CDR3 loop spans 14 amino acids. The germline V and J ends were trimmed by 1 base and 0 bases, with 4 bases remaining between them. The germline V gene has CDR1 SGHRS and CDR2 YFSETQ. CDR3 in DNA: TGCGCCAGCAGCTTGTCCGCGAACACCGGGGAGCTGTTTTTT. It specifies CASSLSANTGELFF.

The chain carries TRBV18 and TRBJ1-5, with TRBD1 matching 8 bases. Looked up from germline, CDR1 is KGHSH and CDR2 is LQKENI. V shed 4 bases, J shed 6 bases, and the junction held 11 bases outside the gene matches. This CDR3 has 16 residues. The CDR3 DNA follows: TGTGCCAGCTCACGGGCCGGGACAGGAGTTTTTCAGCCCCAGCATTTT. This translates into CASSRAGTGVFQPQHF.

The chain joins TRBV2 to TRBJ1-1; D is unresolved. Germline V gives CDR1 SNHLY, CDR2 FYNNEI. The CDR3 contains 14 residues. V lost 7 bases to trimming and J lost 1 base, with 13 bases between them. CDR3 region: CASIVGPGNTEAFF. CDR3 in DNA: TGTGCCAGCATAGTAGGGCCGGGGAACACTGAAGCTTTCTTT.

The chain recombines TRBV29-1 with TRBJ2-5, with TRBD2 as a possible D gene (6 bases). The V and J ends lost 6 bases and 2 bases respectively, with 16 bases between them. The CDR3 has 14 amino acids. In germline, CDR1 is SQVTM, CDR2 ANQGSEA. This chain's CDR3 is CSVLDGRRQETQYF. CDR3 DNA sequence: TGCAGCGTCTTGGACGGGAGAAGGCAAGAGACCCAGTACTTC.

The chain combines TRBV30 with TRBJ1-1; D uncertain. This CDR3 is 10 amino acids long. V gave up 5 bases and J gave up 5 bases, with 6 bases separating them. CDR1 GTSNPN and CDR2 SVGIG come from the germline V gene (reference sequence). The CDR3: CAWGPTEAFF. DNA for the CDR3: TGTGCCTGGGGTCCGACTGAAGCTTTCTTT.

This rearrangement joins TRBV5-6 to TRBJ1-5; 7 nucleotides match TRBD1. The CDR3 consists of 16 residues. After removal of 4 bases from V and 6 bases from J, the junction contained 13 bases not matched to a gene. Germline V gene lookup returns CDR1 SGHDT and CDR2 YYEEEE. The CDR3 protein is CASSRWTGDFFQPQHF. CDR3 DNA: TGTGCCAGCAGCCGCTGGACAGGAGACTTTTTTCAGCCCCAGCATTTT.

This clone came up a few times. V and J are TRBV5-1 and TRBJ1-2, with D possibly matching TRBD1 (5 bases). The CDR3 runs 15 residues. Trimming cost V 0 bases and J 4 bases, with 13 bases left between them. In germline, CDR1 is SGHRS, CDR2 YFSETQ. Here the CDR3 DNA reads TGCGCCAGCAGCTTGGCCGGGGACCGGGGCTATGGCTACACCTTC. It translates to CASSLAGDRGYGYTF. The full variable domain, with the rest looked up from reference TRBV5-1 and TRBJ1-2, is KAGVTQTPRYLIKTRGQQVTLSCSPISGHRSVSWYQQTPGQGLQFLFEYFSETQRNKGNFPGRFSGRQFSNSRSEMNVSTLELGDSALYLCASSLAGDRGYGYTFGSGTRLTVV.

The rearrangement uses TRBV18 and TRBJ2-1; weak D call: TRBD2 (6 bases). The CDR3 loop spans 15 amino acids. The V gene's germline CDR1 is KGHSH and CDR2 LQKENI. V gave up 3 bases and J gave up 7 bases, with 16 bases separating them. CDR3 region: CASSPGTGVGNEQFF. The CDR3 DNA sequence: TGTGCCAGCTCACCGGGGACGGGAGTAGGGAATGAGCAGTTCTTC. The entire variable domain, with the rest obtained from reference TRBV18 and TRBJ2-1, is as follows: NAGVMQNPRHLVRRRGQEARLRCSPMKGHSHVYWYRQLPEEGLKFMVYLQKENIIDESGMPKERFSAEFPKEGPSILRIQQVVRGDSAAYFCASSPGTGVGNEQFFGPGTRLTVL.

This clone has just one count. The chain has TRBV10-3 and TRBJ1-4; perhaps TRBD1 as D (5 bases). Per germline, CDR1 ENHRY and CDR2 SYGVKD. Trimming shortened V by 10 bases and J by 4 bases, and 13 bases separated the two germline ends. This CDR3 is 13 amino acids long. The CDR3 coding sequence is TGTGCCACCTCCGGGACGGGTAATGAAAAACTGTTTTTT. The encoded protein is CATSGTGNEKLFF.

Comment on this clone: The same CDR3 arises from other DNA sequences in this sample as well. The rearrangement joins TRBV28 to TRBJ1-3; D is unresolved. CDR1 MDHEN and CDR2 SYDVKM come from the germline V gene. The CDR3 is 11 amino acids. Trimming pared 3 bases from V and 4 bases from J, leaving 1 base between. The CDR3 protein is CASSLGNTIYF. In DNA form, the CDR3 reads TGTGCCAGCAGTTTGGGAAACACCATATATTTT. The full variable domain, in which reference TRBV28 and TRBJ1-3 provide the parts outside the CDR3, is DVKVTQSSRYLVKRTGEKVFLECVQDMDHENMFWYRQDPGLGLRLIYFSYDVKMKEKGDIPEGYSVSREKKERFSLILESASTNQTSMYLCASSLGNTIYFGEGSWLTVV.

The chain couples TRBV14 to TRBJ1-1; D uncertain. In germline, CDR1 is SGHDN, CDR2 FVKESK. V lost 5 bases and J 0 bases, leaving 7 bases between the germline ends. The CDR3 has 13 amino acids. CDR3: CASSFRVNTEAFF. Written as DNA, the CDR3 is TGTGCCAGCAGCTTTCGGGTGAACACTGAAGCTTTCTTT. Looking up the rest from reference TRBV14 and TRBJ1-1 gives the full variable domain: EAGVTQFPSHSVIEKGQTVTLRCDPISGHDNLYWYRRVMGKEIKFLLHFVKESKQDESGMPNNRFLAERTGGTYSTLKVQPAELEDSGVYFCASSFRVNTEAFFGQGTRLTVV.

CDR3 nucleotides: TGTGCCAGTAGTATTGTTCGGGCGGATGGCTACACCTTC. Protein product: CASSIVRADGYTF. This chain joins TRBV19 and TRBJ1-2; D is undetermined. The CDR3 covers 13 residues. CDR1 and CDR2 (germline): LNHDA, SQIVND (reference sequence). V was trimmed by 3 bases and J by 6 bases, leaving 11 bases between them.

The chain couples TRBV2 to TRBJ2-5; 14 nucleotides align to TRBD2. The J call may be in error: the DNA end matches TRBJ2-7 better. Germline CDR1 is SNHLY and CDR2 is FYNNEI. This CDR3 has 15 amino acids. CDR3 sequence (DNA): TGTGCCAGCAGTCAGGGACTAGCGGGAGTCTACGAGCAGTACTTC. Its translation: CASSQGLAGVYEQYF.